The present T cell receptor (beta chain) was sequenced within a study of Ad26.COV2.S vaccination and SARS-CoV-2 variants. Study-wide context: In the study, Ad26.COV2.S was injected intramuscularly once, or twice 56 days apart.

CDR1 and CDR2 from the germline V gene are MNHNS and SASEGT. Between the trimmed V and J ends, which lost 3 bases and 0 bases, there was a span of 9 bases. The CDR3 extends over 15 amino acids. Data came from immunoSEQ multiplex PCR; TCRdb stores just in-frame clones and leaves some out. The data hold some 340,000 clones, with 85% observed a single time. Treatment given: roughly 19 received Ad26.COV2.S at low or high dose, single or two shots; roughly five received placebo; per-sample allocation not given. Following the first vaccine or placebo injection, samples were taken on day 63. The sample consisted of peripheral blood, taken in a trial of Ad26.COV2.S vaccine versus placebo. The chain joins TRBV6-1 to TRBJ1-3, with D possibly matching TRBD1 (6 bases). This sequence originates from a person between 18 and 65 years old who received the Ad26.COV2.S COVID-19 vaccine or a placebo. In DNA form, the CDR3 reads TGTGCCAGCAGTGACAGGGGCCACTCTGGAAACACCATATATTTT. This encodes CASSDRGHSGNTIYF.